Presented here are 27 T cell receptor beta chains from one specimen sequenced in a study of blood T cell repertoires in COVID-19. The assay was immunoSEQ multiplex PCR, and TCRdb's table has in-frame clones only and misses some. The sample lists under 400,000 clones; about 90% were seen once. The sequencing input was peripheral blood. These receptors all come from a woman between 25 and 40 years old with COVID-19, enrolled during active disease.

The chain has TRBV7-2 and TRBJ2-3, with 9 positions matching TRBD1. The CDR3 has 15 amino acids. The germline V gene encodes CDR1 SGHTA and CDR2 FQGNSA. Trimming removed 5 bases from V and 6 bases from J; junction bases left unmatched: 9. The CDR3 coding sequence is TGTGCCAGCAGCCAGCATGGACAGGGGAGGGATACGCAGTATTTT. This codes for CASSQHGQGRDTQYF.

The gene calls are TRBV28 and TRBJ2-7; 9 bases line up with TRBD1. V lost 7 bases to trimming and J lost 6 bases; unmatched junction nucleotides: 7. Germline CDR1 reads MDHEN; CDR2 reads SYDVKM. The CDR3 sequence is 13 residues long. The DNA for the CDR3 is TGTGCCAGCAAAATTACAGGGGGCCCCGAGCAGTACTTC. Its protein product is CASKITGGPEQYF.

The chain has TRBV6-5 and TRBJ2-1; D perhaps matches TRBD1 (5 bases). Trimming shortened V by 2 bases and J by 4 bases, and 15 bases separated the two germline ends. The CDR3 length is 16 residues. Germline CDR1 reads MNHEY; CDR2 reads SVGAGI. CDR3 sequence (DNA): TGTGCCAGCAGTTACGGGTTGTACAGGAGTTACAATGAGCAGTTCTTC. Translated: CASSYGLYRSYNEQFF.

The rearrangement links TRBV4-1 to TRBJ1-4, with D tentatively TRBD1 (5 bases). Germline V gene sequence: CDR1 MGHRA, CDR2 YSYEKL. The V and J ends lost 2 bases and 7 bases respectively, with 17 bases between them. The CDR3 length is 16 residues. CDR3: CASSQQNPREGEKLFF. CDR3 bases: TGCGCCAGCAGCCAACAAAACCCCAGGGAGGGTGAAAAACTGTTTTTT.

CDR3 protein: CATSDLHRTGELFF. CDR3 bases: TGTGCCACCAGTGATTTGCACAGAACCGGGGAGCTGTTTTTT. The chain recombines TRBV24-1 with TRBJ2-2; D gene ambiguous. The germline V gene encodes CDR1 KGHDR and CDR2 SFDVKD. The V end was cut by 0 bases, the J end by 5 bases, with 6 bases between. CDR3 length: 14 amino acids.

This clone was counted once. The chain carries TRBV28 and TRBJ2-1, with 10 nucleotides matching TRBD1. Germline V gene sequence: CDR1 MDHEN, CDR2 SYDVKM. CDR3 length: 16 residues. The junction had 6 bases not matched to a gene; V was cut back by 2 bases and J by 5 bases. The DNA of the CDR3 is TGTGCCAGCAGTTTACCCGGGACAGGGGTCAACAATGAGCAGTTCTTC. This sequence encodes CASSLPGTGVNNEQFF.

This chain links TRBV2 with TRBJ2-2, with 7 positions matching TRBD1. This CDR3 comprises 13 residues. CDR1 and CDR2 from the germline V gene are SNHLY and FYNNEI. The V segment lost 6 bases and the J segment 8 bases; nucleotides outside the gene matches: 6. Written as DNA, the CDR3 is TGTGCCAGCAGACGGGACAGAACTGGGGAGCTGTTTTTT. Protein sequence: CASRRDRTGELFF.

The chain combines TRBV2 with TRBJ2-5, with D maybe TRBD2 (5 bases). V lost 5 bases to trimming and J lost 4 bases, with 14 bases between them. The length of the CDR3 is 14 residues. Germline lookup yields CDR1 SNHLY and CDR2 FYNNEI. The CDR3 is CASSQSGIGETQYF. The CDR3 bases are TGTGCCAGCAGTCAATCCGGGATCGGAGAGACCCAGTACTTC.

This clone has only one observation. The chain links TRBV7-9 to TRBJ2-1; D is uncertain. CDR1 is SEHNR, CDR2 FQNEAQ, per germline (reference sequence). V was shortened by 1 base and J by 5 bases, with 9 bases between the two germline ends. This CDR3 is built from 14 residues. The chain's CDR3 is CASSLGPNDNEQFF. The CDR3 region has the DNA TGTGCCAGCAGCTTAGGTCCTAACGACAATGAGCAGTTCTTC.

The V call is TRBV19, the J call TRBJ2-5, with TRBD1 as a possible D gene (6 bases). Trimming removed 1 base from V and 5 bases from J, with 17 bases in between. The germline V gene has CDR1 LNHDA and CDR2 SQIVND (reference sequence). This CDR3 has 16 residues. This CDR3 reads CASSIGPLGAGETQYF. DNA for the CDR3: TGTGCCAGTAGTATAGGGCCCTTGGGGGCTGGCGAGACCCAGTACTTC.

This chain uses TRBV27 with TRBJ1-1, with 7 positions matching TRBD1. Losses at the gene ends were 5 bases for V and 3 bases for J; bases not matched to a gene: 9. The germline V gene has CDR1 MNHEY and CDR2 SMNVEV (reference sequence). The CDR3 is made up of 15 amino acids. The CDR3 loop is CASSARPGGYTEAFF. The DNA of the CDR3 is TGTGCCAGCAGTGCTAGACCAGGGGGTTACACTGAAGCTTTCTTT.

The chain couples TRBV5-1 to TRBJ2-5; weak D call: TRBD1 (6 bases). This CDR3 spans 14 amino acids. The V gene lost 3 bases and the J gene lost 0 bases, with 9 bases spanning the gap. CDR1 SGHRS and CDR2 YFSETQ come from the germline V gene. The CDR3: CASSWDTNQETQYF. CDR3 nucleotides: TGCGCCAGCAGCTGGGACACCAACCAAGAGACCCAGTACTTC. Variable domain in full (rest from reference TRBV5-1 and TRBJ2-5): KAGVTQTPRYLIKTRGQQVTLSCSPISGHRSVSWYQQTPGQGLQFLFEYFSETQRNKGNFPGRFSGRQFSNSRSEMNVSTLELGDSALYLCASSWDTNQETQYFGPGTRLLVL.

This sequence joins TRBV28 and TRBJ1-5; D is unresolved. Germline assignment: CDR1 MDHEN and CDR2 SYDVKM. Trimming stripped 6 bases from V and 0 bases from J, with 12 bases between. The CDR3 is 15 residues long. In DNA form, the CDR3 reads TGTGCCAGCAGAATTGAGCCGTATAGCAATCAGCCCCAGCATTTT. The encoded protein is CASRIEPYSNQPQHF.

The rearrangement joins TRBV18 to TRBJ1-2, with D possibly being TRBD1 (6 bases). This CDR3 region has 14 residues. CDR1 KGHSH and CDR2 LQKENI come from the germline V gene. V lost 5 bases to trimming and J lost 0 bases, with 10 bases between them. CDR3 region: CASSTGLANYGYTF. CDR3 coding DNA: TGTGCCAGCTCAACAGGGTTAGCTAACTATGGCTACACCTTC.

The chain is built from TRBV5-1 and TRBJ1-2, with D perhaps matching TRBD1 (5 bases). The CDR3 contains 13 residues. Trimming removed 3 bases at V and 2 bases at J, with 8 bases between. Per germline, CDR1 SGHRS and CDR2 YFSETQ. The CDR3 here is CASSSQVNYGYTF. The CDR3 region has the DNA TGCGCCAGCAGCTCACAGGTGAACTATGGCTACACCTTC. The complete variable domain, with remaining parts taken from reference TRBV5-1 and TRBJ1-2, reads KAGVTQTPRYLIKTRGQQVTLSCSPISGHRSVSWYQQTPGQGLQFLFEYFSETQRNKGNFPGRFSGRQFSNSRSEMNVSTLELGDSALYLCASSSQVNYGYTFGSGTRLTVV.

This chain uses TRBV12-2 with TRBJ1-1; TRBD1 is the table's D call and was not checked against the DNA. TRBV12-2 is a pseudogene locus. The CDR3 has 14 amino acids. The chain's CDR3 is CASRAVRENTEAFF. The CDR3 coding sequence is TGTGCAAGTCGCGCCGTCAGGGAAAACACTGAAGCTTTCTTT.

CDR3: CASSEPGGFATNEKLFF. CDR3 DNA sequence: TGTGCCAGCAGCGAGCCAGGGGGCTTCGCAACTAATGAAAAACTGTTTTTT. The rearrangement uses TRBV5-6 and TRBJ1-4, with 8 bases identical to TRBD1. Trimming removed 4 bases from V and 0 bases from J; junction bases left unmatched: 8. The length of the CDR3 is 17 residues. Germline V gene sequence: CDR1 SGHDT, CDR2 YYEEEE.

The rearrangement uses TRBV10-3 and TRBJ2-1; TRBD1 matches at 7 bases. V lost 4 bases to trimming and J lost 6 bases; unmatched junction nucleotides: 9. The CDR3 totals 15 residues. From germline, CDR1 is ENHRY and CDR2 SYGVKD. The CDR3 reads CAISVTGVEGNEQFF. The CDR3 DNA reads as TGTGCCATCAGTGTAACAGGGGTAGAGGGCAATGAGCAGTTCTTC.

The chain carries TRBV21-1 and TRBJ1-5; the table's TRBD1 call for D was not verified on the DNA. TRBV21-1 is designated a pseudogene. This CDR3 has 18 residues. The CDR3 nucleotides read TGTGCCAGCACGTTAAAGGGACAGGGGGCGCTTGTAAATCAGCCCCAGCATTTT. It codes for CASTLKGQGALVNQPQHF.

This chain links TRBV6-5 with TRBJ2-1; no firm D call. V lost 0 bases and J 6 bases, leaving 9 bases between the germline ends. The germline V gene encodes CDR1 MNHEY and CDR2 SVGAGI. This CDR3 spans 14 amino acids. The CDR3 sequence is CASSYSGWANEQFF. For the CDR3, the DNA is TGTGCCAGCAGTTACTCTGGATGGGCCAATGAGCAGTTCTTC.

This clone came up a few times. The V and J genes are TRBV29-1 and TRBJ2-7; unclear D gene. In germline, CDR1 is SQVTM, CDR2 ANQGSEA. V was cut by 4 bases and J by 0 bases, with 7 bases left in between. The CDR3 is 12 amino acids. The CDR3 nucleotides read TGCAGCGTTGGGTACAGCTCCTACGAGCAGTACTTC. Protein product: CSVGYSSYEQYF.

V gene TRBV11-2 combines with J gene TRBJ1-2; 9 positions match TRBD1. Trimming took 4 bases from V and 6 from J; bases not matched to a gene: 6. Germline V gene data show CDR1 as SGHAT and CDR2 as FQNNGV. The length of the CDR3 is 14 residues. This CDR3 is CASSSRDRVNGYTF. The CDR3 nucleotides read TGTGCCAGCAGCTCCCGGGACAGGGTGAATGGCTACACCTTC.

The gene calls are TRBV2 and TRBJ2-2, with 9 bases aligning to TRBD2. The junction had 8 bases not matched to a gene; V was cut back by 6 bases and J by 0 bases. CDR1 is SNHLY and CDR2 is FYNNEI in the germline V gene. This CDR3 region has 17 residues. DNA for the CDR3: TGTGCCAGCAGCCGTCTAGCGGGGTTCGCGAACACCGGGGAGCTGTTTTTT. This translates into CASSRLAGFANTGELFF. The variable domain in full, with the rest retrieved from reference TRBV2 and TRBJ2-2, is EPEVTQTPSHQVTQMGQEVILRCVPISNHLYFYWYRQILGQKVEFLVSFYNNEISEKSEIFDDQFSVERPDGSNFTLKIRSTKLEDSAMYFCASSRLAGFANTGELFFGEGSRLTVL.

The rearrangement uses TRBV28 and TRBJ2-5; 10 bases agree with TRBD1. V shed 3 bases, J shed 14 bases, and the junction held 6 bases outside the gene matches. CDR3 length: 12 amino acids. Germline V CDR1 and CDR2: MDHEN, SYDVKM. The CDR3 here is CASSFAGTGAYF. DNA of the CDR3: TGTGCCAGCAGTTTTGCCGGGACAGGGGCTTACTTC.

This clone has a count of ten or more. The rearrangement links TRBV2 to TRBJ1-4; D is unresolved. This CDR3 region has 14 residues. Deletions cut 3 bases from V and 3 bases from J, with 8 bases between. Germline V CDR1 and CDR2: SNHLY, FYNNEI. DNA of the CDR3: TGTGCCAGCAGTGACGGCCGGGCTAATGAAAAACTGTTTTTT. It translates to CASSDGRANEKLFF.

The genes are TRBV7-3 and TRBJ2-3, with 7 bases matching TRBD2. The CDR3 extends over 14 amino acids. Germline assignment: CDR1 SGHTA and CDR2 FQGTGA. With 4 bases clipped from V and 3 bases from J, the junction kept 4 bases outside the gene matches. The CDR3 is CASSSAGRTDTQYF. The CDR3, as DNA: TGTGCCAGCAGCTCAGCGGGAAGGACAGATACGCAGTATTTT.

The rearrangement uses TRBV21-1 and TRBJ2-5; TRBD2, the D gene given by the table, was not confirmed from the DNA. TRBV21-1 is tagged as a pseudogene. The CDR3 has 14 amino acids. As DNA, the CDR3 is TGTGCCAGCACCCGACTAGCGGGAGAAGAGACCCAGTACTTC. Protein sequence: CASTRLAGEETQYF.